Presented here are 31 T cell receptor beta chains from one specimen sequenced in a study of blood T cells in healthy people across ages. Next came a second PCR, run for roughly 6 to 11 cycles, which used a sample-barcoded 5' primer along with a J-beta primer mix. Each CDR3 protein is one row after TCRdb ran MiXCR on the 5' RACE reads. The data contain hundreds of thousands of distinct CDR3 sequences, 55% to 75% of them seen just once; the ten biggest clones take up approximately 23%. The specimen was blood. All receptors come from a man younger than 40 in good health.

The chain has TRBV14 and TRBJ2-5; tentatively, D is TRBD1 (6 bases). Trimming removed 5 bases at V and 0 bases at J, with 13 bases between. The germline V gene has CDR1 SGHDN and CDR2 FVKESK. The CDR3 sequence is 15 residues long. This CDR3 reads CASSLQGANQETQYF. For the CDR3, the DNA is TGTGCCAGCAGCTTACAGGGAGCCAACCAAGAGACCCAGTACTTC.

The CDR3 bases are TGTGCCATCAGTAGGACAGGGCCCACAGATACGCAGTATTTT. Encoded protein: CAISRTGPTDTQYF. The gene calls are TRBV10-3 and TRBJ2-3; 8 bases fit TRBD1. The ends lost 5 bases at V and 2 bases at J; junction bases unmatched: 3. The CDR3 length is 14 residues. Germline assignment: CDR1 ENHRY and CDR2 SYGVKD.

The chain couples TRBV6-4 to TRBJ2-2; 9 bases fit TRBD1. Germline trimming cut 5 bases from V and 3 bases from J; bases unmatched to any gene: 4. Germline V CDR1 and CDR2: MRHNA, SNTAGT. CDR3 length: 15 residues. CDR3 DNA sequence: TGTGCCAGCAGTCAGGACAGGGGTGACACCGGGGAGCTGTTTTTT. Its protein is CASSQDRGDTGELFF.

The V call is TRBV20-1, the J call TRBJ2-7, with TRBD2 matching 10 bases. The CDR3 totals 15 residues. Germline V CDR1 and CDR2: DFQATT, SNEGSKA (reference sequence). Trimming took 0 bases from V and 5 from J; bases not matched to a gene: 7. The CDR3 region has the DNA TGCAGTGCTAGAGATCCGCTAGCGGGAGACCACGAGCAGTACTTC. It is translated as CSARDPLAGDHEQYF.

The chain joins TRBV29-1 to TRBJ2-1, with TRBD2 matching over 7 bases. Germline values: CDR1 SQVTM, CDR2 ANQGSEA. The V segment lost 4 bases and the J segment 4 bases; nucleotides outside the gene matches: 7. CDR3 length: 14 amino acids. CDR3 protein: CSVVGLWDYNEQFF. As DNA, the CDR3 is TGCAGCGTTGTGGGACTATGGGATTACAATGAGCAGTTCTTC.

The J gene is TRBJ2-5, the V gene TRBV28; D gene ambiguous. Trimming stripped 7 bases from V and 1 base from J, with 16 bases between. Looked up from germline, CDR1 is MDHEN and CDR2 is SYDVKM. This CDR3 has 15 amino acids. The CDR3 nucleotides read TGTGCCAGCAACCCCCTATCGGCCGGCCAAGAGACCCAGTACTTC. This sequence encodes CASNPLSAGQETQYF. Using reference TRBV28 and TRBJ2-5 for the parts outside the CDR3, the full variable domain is DVKVTQSSRYLVKRTGEKVFLECVQDMDHENMFWYRQDPGLGLRLIYFSYDVKMKEKGDIPEGYSVSREKKERFSLILESASTNQTSMYLCASNPLSAGQETQYFGPGTRLLVL.

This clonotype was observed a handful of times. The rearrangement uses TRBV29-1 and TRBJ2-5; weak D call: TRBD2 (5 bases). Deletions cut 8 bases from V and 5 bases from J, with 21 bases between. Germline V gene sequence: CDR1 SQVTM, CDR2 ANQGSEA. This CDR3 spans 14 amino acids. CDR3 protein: CSHRAAGLGETQYF. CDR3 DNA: TGCAGCCACCGAGCGGCTGGGTTGGGCGAGACCCAGTACTTC.

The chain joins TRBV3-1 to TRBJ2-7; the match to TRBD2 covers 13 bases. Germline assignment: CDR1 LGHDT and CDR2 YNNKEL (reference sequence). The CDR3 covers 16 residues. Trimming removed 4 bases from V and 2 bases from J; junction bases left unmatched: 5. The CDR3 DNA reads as TGTGCCAGCAGCCTGGGACTAGCGGGACGCACCTACGAGCAGTACTTC. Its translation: CASSLGLAGRTYEQYF.

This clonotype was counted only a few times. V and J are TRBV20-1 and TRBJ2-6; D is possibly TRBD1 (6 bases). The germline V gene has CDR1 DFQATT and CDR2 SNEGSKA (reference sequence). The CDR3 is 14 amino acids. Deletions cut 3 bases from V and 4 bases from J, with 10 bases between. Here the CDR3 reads CSASSGVGANVLTF. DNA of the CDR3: TGCAGTGCTAGTTCAGGGGTCGGGGCCAACGTCCTGACTTTC.

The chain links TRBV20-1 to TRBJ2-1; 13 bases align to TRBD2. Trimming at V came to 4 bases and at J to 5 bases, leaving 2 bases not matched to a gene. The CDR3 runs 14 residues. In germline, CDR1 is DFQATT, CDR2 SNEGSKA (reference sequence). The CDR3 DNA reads TGCAGTGCTATGACTAGCGGGAGGCACAATGAGCAGTTCTTC. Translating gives CSAMTSGRHNEQFF.

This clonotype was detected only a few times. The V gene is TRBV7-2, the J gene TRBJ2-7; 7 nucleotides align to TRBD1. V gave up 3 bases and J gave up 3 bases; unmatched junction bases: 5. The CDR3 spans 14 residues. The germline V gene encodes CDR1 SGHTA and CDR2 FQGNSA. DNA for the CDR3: TGTGCCAGCAGCTTCGGGACAGACCTCTACGAGCAGTACTTC. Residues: CASSFGTDLYEQYF.

In DNA form, the CDR3 reads TGTGCCAGCAGTCAGGGACTAGTTCGGCGGAAAGAGCAGTACTTC. Translated: CASSQGLVRRKEQYF. The chain links TRBV6-5 to TRBJ2-5; 8 bases align to TRBD2. The CDR3 spans 15 residues. J lost 11 bases, V lost 5 bases, and 16 bases had no gene match. Germline lookup yields CDR1 MNHEY and CDR2 SVGAGI.

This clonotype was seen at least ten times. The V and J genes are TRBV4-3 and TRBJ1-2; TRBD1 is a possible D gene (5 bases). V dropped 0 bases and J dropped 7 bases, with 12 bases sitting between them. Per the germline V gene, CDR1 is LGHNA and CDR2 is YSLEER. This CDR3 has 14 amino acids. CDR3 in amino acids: CASSQDLGGIGYTF. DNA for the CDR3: TGCGCCAGCAGCCAAGATCTTGGGGGGATTGGCTACACCTTC.

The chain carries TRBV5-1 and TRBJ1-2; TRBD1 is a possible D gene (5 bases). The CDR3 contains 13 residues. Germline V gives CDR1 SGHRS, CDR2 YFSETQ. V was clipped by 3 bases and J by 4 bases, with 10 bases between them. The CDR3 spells CASSSAGTYGYTF. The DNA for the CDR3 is TGCGCCAGCAGCTCGGCAGGGACCTATGGCTACACCTTC.

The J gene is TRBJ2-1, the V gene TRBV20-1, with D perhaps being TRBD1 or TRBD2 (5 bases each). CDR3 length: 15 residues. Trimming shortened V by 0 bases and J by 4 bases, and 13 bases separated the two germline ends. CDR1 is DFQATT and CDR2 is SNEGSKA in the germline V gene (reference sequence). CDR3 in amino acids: CSARDIGTHYNEQFF. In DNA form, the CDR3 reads TGCAGTGCTAGAGATATTGGGACCCATTACAATGAGCAGTTCTTC.

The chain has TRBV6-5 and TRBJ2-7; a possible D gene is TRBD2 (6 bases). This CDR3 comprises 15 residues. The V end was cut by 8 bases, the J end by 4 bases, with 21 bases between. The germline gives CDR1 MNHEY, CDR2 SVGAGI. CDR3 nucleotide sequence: TGTGCCAGCGGCCGTAGGAGGGGTCTATTATACGAGCAGTACTTC. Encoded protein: CASGRRRGLLYEQYF.

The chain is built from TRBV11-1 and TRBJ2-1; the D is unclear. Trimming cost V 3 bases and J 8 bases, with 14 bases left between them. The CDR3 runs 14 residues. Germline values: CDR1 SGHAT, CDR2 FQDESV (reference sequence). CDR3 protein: CASSLAPRVDEQFF. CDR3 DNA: TGTGCCAGCAGCTTGGCACCCCGGGTTGATGAGCAGTTCTTC.

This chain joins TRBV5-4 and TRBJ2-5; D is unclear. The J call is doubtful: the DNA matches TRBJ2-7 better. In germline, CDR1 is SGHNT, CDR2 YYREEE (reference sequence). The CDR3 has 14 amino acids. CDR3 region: CASSLGPPPDEQYF. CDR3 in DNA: TGTGCCAGCAGCTTGGGACCGCCTCCCGACGAGCAGTACTTC.

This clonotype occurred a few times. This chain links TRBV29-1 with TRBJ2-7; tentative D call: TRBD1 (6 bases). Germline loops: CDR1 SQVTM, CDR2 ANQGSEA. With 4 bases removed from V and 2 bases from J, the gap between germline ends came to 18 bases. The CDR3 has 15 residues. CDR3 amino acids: CSVASSVQGPYEQYF. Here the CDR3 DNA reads TGCAGCGTTGCGTCGTCGGTACAGGGACCCTACGAGCAGTACTTC.

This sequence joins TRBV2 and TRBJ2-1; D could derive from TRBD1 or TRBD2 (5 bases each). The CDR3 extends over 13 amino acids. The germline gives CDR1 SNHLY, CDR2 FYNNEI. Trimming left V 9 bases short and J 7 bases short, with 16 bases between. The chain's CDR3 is CARNSGTANEQFF. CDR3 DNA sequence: TGTGCCAGGAATTCCGGGACCGCGAATGAGCAGTTCTTC. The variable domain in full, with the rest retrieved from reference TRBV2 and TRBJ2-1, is EPEVTQTPSHQVTQMGQEVILRCVPISNHLYFYWYRQILGQKVEFLVSFYNNEISEKSEIFDDQFSVERPDGSNFTLKIRSTKLEDSAMYFCARNSGTANEQFFGPGTRLTVL.

The CDR3 is CASRPGTGEQYF. CDR3 in DNA: TGTGCCAGCAGACCCGGGACTGGAGAGCAGTACTTC. J is TRBJ2-7 and V is TRBV6-6, with D possibly being TRBD2 (6 bases). The CDR3 has 12 amino acids. V was trimmed by 6 bases and J by 7 bases, leaving 13 bases between them. Germline assignment: CDR1 MNHNY and CDR2 SVGAGI (reference sequence).

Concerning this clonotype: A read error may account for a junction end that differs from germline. CDR3 in amino acids: CASSSSIDTQYF. CDR3 sequence (DNA): TGTGCCAGCAGCTCCAGCATAGATACGCAGTATTTT. The J gene is TRBJ2-3, the V gene TRBV7-2; no clear D gene. Germline V CDR1 and CDR2: SGHTA, FQGNSA. The CDR3 runs to 12 residues.

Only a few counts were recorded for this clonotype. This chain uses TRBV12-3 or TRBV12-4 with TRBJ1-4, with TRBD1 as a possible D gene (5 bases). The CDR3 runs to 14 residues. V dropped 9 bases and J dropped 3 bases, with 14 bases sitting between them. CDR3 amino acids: CASRWGSANEKLFF. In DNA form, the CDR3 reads TGTGCCAGTAGATGGGGGTCCGCTAATGAAAAACTGTTTTTT.

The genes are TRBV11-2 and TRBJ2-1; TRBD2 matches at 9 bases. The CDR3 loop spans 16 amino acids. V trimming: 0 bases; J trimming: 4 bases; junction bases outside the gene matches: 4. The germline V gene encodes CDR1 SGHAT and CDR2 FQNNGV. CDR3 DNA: TGTGCCAGCAGCTTAGATCCCAGCGGGGGGTACAATGAGCAGTTCTTC. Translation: CASSLDPSGGYNEQFF.

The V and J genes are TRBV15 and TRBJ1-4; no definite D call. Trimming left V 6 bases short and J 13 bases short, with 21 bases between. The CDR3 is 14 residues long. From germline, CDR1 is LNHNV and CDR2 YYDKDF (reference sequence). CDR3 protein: CATRAPMLGRRLFF. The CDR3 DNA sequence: TGTGCCACCAGGGCCCCAATGTTGGGGAGGAGACTGTTTTTT.

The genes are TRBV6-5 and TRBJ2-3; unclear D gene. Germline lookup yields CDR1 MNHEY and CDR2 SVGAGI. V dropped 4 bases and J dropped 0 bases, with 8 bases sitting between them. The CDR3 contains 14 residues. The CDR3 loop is CASSLQASTDTQYF. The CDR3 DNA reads TGTGCCAGCAGTTTGCAGGCGAGCACAGATACGCAGTATTTT.

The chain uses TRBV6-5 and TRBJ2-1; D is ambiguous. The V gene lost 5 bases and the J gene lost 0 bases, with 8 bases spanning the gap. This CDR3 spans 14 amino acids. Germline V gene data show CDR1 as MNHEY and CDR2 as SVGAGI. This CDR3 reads CASSRSSSYNEQFF. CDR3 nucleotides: TGTGCCAGCAGTAGGTCAAGCTCCTACAATGAGCAGTTCTTC.

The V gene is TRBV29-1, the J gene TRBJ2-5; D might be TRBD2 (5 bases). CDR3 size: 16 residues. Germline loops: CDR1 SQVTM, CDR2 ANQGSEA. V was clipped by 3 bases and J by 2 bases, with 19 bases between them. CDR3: CSVDEAGLRGQETQYF. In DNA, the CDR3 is TGCAGCGTTGATGAGGCCGGACTCCGGGGTCAAGAGACCCAGTACTTC.

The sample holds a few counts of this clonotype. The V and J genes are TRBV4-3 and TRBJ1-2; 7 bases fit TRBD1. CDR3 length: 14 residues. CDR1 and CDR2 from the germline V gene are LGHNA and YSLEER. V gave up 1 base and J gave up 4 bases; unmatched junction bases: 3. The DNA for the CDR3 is TGCGCCAGCAGCCAAGCAGCAGGGGGCTATGGCTACACCTTC. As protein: CASSQAAGGYGYTF.

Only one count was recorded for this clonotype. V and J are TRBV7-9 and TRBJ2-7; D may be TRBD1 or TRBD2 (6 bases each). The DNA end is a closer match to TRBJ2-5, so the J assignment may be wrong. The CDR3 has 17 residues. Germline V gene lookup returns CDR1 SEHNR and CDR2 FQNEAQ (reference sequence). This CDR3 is CASSLGSGAGGQETQYF. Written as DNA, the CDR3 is TGTGCCAGCAGCTTAGGATCGGGGGCCGGAGGTCAAGAGACCCAGTACTTC.

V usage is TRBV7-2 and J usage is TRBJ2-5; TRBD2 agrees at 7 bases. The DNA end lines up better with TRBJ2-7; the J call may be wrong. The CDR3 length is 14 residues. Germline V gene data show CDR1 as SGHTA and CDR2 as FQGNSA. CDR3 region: CASRMGHGGYEQYF. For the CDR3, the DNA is TGTGCCAGCAGAATGGGTCACGGGGGGTACGAGCAGTACTTC.